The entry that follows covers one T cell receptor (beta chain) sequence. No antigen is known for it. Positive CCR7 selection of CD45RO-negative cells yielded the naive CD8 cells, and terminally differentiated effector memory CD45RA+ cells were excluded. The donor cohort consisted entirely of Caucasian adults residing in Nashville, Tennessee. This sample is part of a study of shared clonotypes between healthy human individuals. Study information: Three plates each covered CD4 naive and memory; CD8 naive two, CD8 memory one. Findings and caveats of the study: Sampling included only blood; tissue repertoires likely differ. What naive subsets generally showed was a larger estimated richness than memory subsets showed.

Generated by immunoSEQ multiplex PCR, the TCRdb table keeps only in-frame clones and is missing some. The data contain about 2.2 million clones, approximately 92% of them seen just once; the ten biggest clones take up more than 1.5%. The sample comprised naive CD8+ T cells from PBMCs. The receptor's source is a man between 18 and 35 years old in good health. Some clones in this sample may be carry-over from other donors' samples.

The chain's CDR3 is CSATDPDRGDQPQHF. The CDR3 DNA reads TGCAGCGCAACCGACCCGGACAGGGGGGATCAGCCCCAGCATTTT. This chain connects TRBV29-1 to TRBJ1-5; 10 bases align to TRBD1. The ends lost 7 bases at V and 5 bases at J; junction bases unmatched: 11. This CDR3 has 15 residues. Germline-derived CDR1 and CDR2 are SQVTM and ANQGSEA.